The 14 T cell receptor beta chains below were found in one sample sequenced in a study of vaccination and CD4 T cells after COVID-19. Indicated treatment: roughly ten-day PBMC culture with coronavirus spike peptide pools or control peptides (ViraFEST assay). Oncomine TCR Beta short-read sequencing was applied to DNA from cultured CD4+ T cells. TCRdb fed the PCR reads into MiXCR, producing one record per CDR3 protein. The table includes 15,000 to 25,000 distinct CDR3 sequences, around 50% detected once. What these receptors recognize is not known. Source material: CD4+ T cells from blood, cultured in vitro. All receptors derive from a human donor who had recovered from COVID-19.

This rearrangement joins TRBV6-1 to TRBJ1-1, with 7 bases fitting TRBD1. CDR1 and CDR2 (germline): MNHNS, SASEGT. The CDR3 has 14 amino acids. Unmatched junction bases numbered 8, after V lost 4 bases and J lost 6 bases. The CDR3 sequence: CASSAGGGGSEAFF. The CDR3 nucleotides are TGTGCCAGCAGTGCCGGAGGGGGCGGTTCTGAAGCTTTCTTT.

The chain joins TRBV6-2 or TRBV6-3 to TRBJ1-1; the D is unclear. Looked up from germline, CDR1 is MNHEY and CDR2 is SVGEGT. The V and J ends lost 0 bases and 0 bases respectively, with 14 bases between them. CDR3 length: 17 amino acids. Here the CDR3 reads CASSYSVPTNMNTEAFF. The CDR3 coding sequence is TGTGCCAGCAGTTACTCGGTACCCACTAATATGAACACTGAAGCTTTCTTT.

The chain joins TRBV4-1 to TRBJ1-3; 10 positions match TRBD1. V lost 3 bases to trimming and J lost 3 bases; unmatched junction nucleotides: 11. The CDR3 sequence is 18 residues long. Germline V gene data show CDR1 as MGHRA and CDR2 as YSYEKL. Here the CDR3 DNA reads TGCGCCAGCAGCCACCCGACCCGCGGGACAGGGGTTGGAAACACCATATATTTT. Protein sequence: CASSHPTRGTGVGNTIYF.

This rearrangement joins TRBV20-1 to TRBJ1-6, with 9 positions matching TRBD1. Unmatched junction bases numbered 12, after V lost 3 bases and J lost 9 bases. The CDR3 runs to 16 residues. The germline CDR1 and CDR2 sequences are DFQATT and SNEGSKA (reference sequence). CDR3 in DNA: TGCAGTGCTAGCGACAGAAGACAGGGGGGAAGTTCACCCCTCCACTTT. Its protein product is CSASDRRQGGSSPLHF.

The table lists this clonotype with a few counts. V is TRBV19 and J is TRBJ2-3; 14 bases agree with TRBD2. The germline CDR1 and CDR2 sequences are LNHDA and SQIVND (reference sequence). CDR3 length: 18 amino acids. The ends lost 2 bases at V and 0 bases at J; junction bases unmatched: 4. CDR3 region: CASSIRGLAGDSTDTQYF. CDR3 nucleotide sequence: TGTGCCAGTAGTATACGGGGACTAGCGGGGGATAGCACAGATACGCAGTATTTT. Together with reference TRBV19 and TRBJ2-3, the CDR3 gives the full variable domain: DGGITQSPKYLFRKEGQNVTLSCEQNLNHDAMYWYRQDPGQGLRLIYYSQIVNDFQKGDIAEGYSVSREKKESFPLTVTSAQKNPTAFYLCASSIRGLAGDSTDTQYFGPGTRLTVL.

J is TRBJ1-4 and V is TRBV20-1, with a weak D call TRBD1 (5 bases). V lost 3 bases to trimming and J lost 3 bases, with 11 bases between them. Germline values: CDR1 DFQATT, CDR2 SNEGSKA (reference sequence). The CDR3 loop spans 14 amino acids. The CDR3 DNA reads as TGCAGTGCTAGCCCAGGGTCGGCTAATGAAAAACTGTTTTTT. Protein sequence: CSASPGSANEKLFF.

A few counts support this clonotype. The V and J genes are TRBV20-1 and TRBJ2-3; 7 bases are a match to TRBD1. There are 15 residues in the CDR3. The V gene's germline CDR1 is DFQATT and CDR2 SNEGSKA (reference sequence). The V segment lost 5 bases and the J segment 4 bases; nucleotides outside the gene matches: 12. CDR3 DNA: TGCAGTGCTTTCGACAGGGTAGAATGGGCAGATACGCAGTATTTT. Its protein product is CSAFDRVEWADTQYF.

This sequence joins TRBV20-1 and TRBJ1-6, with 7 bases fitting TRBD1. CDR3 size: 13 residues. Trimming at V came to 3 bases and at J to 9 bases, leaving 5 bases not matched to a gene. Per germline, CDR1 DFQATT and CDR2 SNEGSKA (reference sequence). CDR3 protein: CSASRGITSPLHF. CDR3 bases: TGCAGTGCTAGCAGGGGGATTACTTCACCCCTCCACTTT.

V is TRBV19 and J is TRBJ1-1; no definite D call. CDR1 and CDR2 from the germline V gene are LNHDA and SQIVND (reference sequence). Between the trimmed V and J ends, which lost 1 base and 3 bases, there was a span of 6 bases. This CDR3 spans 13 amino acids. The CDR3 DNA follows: TGTGCCAGTAGTATAGTCAAGGACACTGAAGCTTTCTTT. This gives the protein CASSIVKDTEAFF.

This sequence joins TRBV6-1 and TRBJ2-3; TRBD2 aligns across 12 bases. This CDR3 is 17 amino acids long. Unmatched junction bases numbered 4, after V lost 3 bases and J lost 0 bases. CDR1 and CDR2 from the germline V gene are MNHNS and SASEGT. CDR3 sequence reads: CASSDGLAGHSTDTQYF. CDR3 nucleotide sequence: TGTGCCAGCAGTGACGGACTAGCGGGACATAGCACAGATACGCAGTATTTT.

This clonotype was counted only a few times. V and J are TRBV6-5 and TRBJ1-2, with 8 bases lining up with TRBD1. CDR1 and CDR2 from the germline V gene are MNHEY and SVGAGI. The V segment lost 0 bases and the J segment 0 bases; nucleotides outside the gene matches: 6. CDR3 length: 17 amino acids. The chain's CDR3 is CASSYSTGAPANYGYTF. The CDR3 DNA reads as TGTGCCAGCAGTTACTCGACAGGGGCCCCAGCTAACTATGGCTACACCTTC.

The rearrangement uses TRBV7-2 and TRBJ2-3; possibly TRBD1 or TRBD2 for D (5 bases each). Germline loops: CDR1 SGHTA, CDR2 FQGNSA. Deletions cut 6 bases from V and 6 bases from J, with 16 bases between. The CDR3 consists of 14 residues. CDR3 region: CASSSRDLLDTQYF. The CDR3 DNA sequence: TGTGCCAGCAGTTCCCGGGACCTGCTTGATACGCAGTATTTT.

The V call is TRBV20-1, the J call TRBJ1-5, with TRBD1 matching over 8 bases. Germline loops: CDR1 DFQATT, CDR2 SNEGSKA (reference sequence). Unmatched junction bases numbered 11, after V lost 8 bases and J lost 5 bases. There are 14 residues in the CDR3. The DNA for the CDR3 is TGCAGTTTCTGGGCAGGGGGCATCGATCAGCCCCAGCATTTT. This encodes CSFWAGGIDQPQHF.

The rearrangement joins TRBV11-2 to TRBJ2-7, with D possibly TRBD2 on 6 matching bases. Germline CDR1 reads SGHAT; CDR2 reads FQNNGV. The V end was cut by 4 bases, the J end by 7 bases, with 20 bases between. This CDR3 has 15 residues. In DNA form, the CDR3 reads TGTGCCAGCAGCTCAGGGAGGCAGGGCGGAAGAGAGCAGTACTTC. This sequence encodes CASSSGRQGGREQYF.